Listed below are T cell receptor beta chains from one sample, sequenced in a study of blood T cell repertoires in COVID-19. Using immunoSEQ multiplex PCR, the repertoire was profiled, and TCRdb retains in-frame clones only, with some absent. The table includes 50,000 to 75,000 clones, approximately 94% detected once. Sequenced material: peripheral blood. The receptor set was obtained from a man in his 70s with active COVID-19. Both conserved end residues are part of each CDR3. The D gene is left open where the match is weak. Some rows have no size entry. The others give once, few or many, or a class for an expanded clone.

CDR3,DNA,D,V,J,size,length
CASSVADRSYEQYF,TGTGCCAGCAGCGTAGCGGACAGATCCTACGAGCAGTACTTC,NA,TRBV9,TRBJ2-7,NA,14
CASSSTQGREKLFF,TGTGCCAGCAGCAGTACACAGGGGAGGGAAAAACTGTTTTTT,TRBD1,TRBV5-5,TRBJ1-4,NA,14
CASSVRLTWANVLTF,TGTGCCAGCAGTGTCAGACTAACTTGGGCCAACGTCCTGACTTTC,NA,TRBV6-4,TRBJ2-6,NA,15
CASSLESRRGYEQYF,TGCGCCAGCAGCTTGGAATCCCGTCGGGGTTACGAGCAGTACTTC,NA,TRBV5-1,TRBJ2-7,NA,15
CASSPTQPQGYGYTF,TGTGCCAGCAGCCCGACTCAGCCCCAGGGCTATGGCTACACCTTC,NA,TRBV6-5,TRBJ1-2,NA,15
CASSLGVTSGGRNEQFF,TGTGCCAGCAGCTTAGGGGTGACTAGCGGGGGTCGTAATGAGCAGTTCTTC,TRBD2,TRBV7-9,TRBJ2-1,NA,17
CASSLTSSEQFF,TGTGCCAGCAGCCTGACTAGCTCTGAGCAGTTCTTC,TRBD2,TRBV7-2,TRBJ2-1,NA,12
CASKGDGSNQPQHF,TGTGCCAGCAAAGGGGATGGGAGCAATCAGCCCCAGCATTTT,NA,TRBV6-6,TRBJ1-5,NA,14
CASSQRTGVANTEAFF,TGTGCCAGCTCACAAAGGACAGGGGTCGCGAACACTGAAGCTTTCTTT,TRBD1,TRBV18,TRBJ1-1,NA,16
CASSFRQGDKDEQFF,TGTGCCAGCAGTTTTAGACAGGGAGATAAGGATGAGCAGTTCTTC,TRBD1,TRBV6-6,TRBJ2-1,NA,15
CASSLEIAGVGETQYF,TGTGCCAGCAGCTTAGAGATAGCGGGGGTTGGGGAGACCCAGTACTTC,TRBD2,TRBV7-2,TRBJ2-5,NA,16
CASSDRLGHVAFF,TGCGCCAGCAGTGATCGGTTGGGACATGTCGCTTTCTTT,NA,TRBV10-1,TRBJ1-1,NA,13
CASSQDRGGRYGYTF,TGTGCCAGCAGCCAAGATCGGGGAGGGCGCTATGGCTACACCTTC,NA,TRBV14,TRBJ1-2,NA,15
CASSVGWGTSGETQYF,TGTGCCAGCAGTGTCGGGTGGGGGACTAGCGGAGAGACCCAGTACTTC,TRBD2,TRBV11-3,TRBJ2-5,NA,16
CASSVGSGTYNEQFF,TGTGCCAGCAGCGTAGGTAGCGGGACCTACAATGAGCAGTTCTTC,TRBD2,TRBV9,TRBJ2-1,NA,15
CASRDTSTDTQYF,TGTGCCAGCAGGGACACTAGCACAGATACGCAGTATTTT,NA,TRBV6-6,TRBJ2-3,once,13
CSASVSNEQFF,TGCAGTGCTAGTGTTAGCAATGAGCAGTTCTTC,NA,TRBV20-1,TRBJ2-1,once,11
CASSYGGFRDNEQFF,TGTGCCAGCAGTTACGGGGGCTTTCGGGACAATGAGCAGTTCTTC,NA,TRBV6-5,TRBJ2-1,NA,15
CASSLAGEGPEAFF,TGTGCCAGCAGCTTGGCCGGGGAGGGGCCTGAAGCTTTCTTT,NA,TRBV5-4,TRBJ1-1,NA,14
CASRRKKNDRESNSPLHF,TGCGCCAGCAGGAGGAAAAAAAACGACAGGGAGAGTAATTCACCCCTCCACTTT,TRBD1,TRBV5-1,TRBJ1-6,NA,18
CASSLASRENTDTQYF,TGTGCCAGCAGCTTAGCGTCGAGGGAAAACACAGATACGCAGTATTTT,NA,TRBV7-8,TRBJ2-3,NA,16
CASSSGTLDTEAFF,TGTGCCAGCAGCTCCGGGACATTAGACACTGAAGCTTTCTTT,NA,TRBV7-9,TRBJ1-1,NA,14
CASSSKGDRGKSSYNEQFF,TGCGCCAGCAGCTCAAAAGGAGACAGGGGGAAGAGCTCCTACAATGAGCAGTTCTTC,TRBD1,TRBV5-1,TRBJ2-1,NA,19
CASSTRQFTEAFF,TGTGCCAGCTCCACACGACAGTTCACTGAAGCTTTCTTT,NA,TRBV27,TRBJ1-1,NA,13
CASSATGEPRSPLHF,TGTGCCAGTAGTGCAACAGGGGAGCCACGTTCACCCCTCCACTTT,TRBD1,TRBV19,TRBJ1-6,NA,15
CASRPGWRGVEAQYF,TGCGCCAGCAGGCCCGGATGGCGAGGTGTAGAGGCCCAGTACTTC,NA,TRBV5-1,TRBJ2-5,once,15
CASSQSGGLGSPLHF,TGTGCCAGCAGCCAATCCGGGGGGCTAGGGTCACCCCTCCACTTT,NA,TRBV7-2,TRBJ1-6,NA,15
CASSEARVVGYTF,TGTGCCAGCAGTGAAGCCAGGGTGGTTGGCTACACCTTC,NA,TRBV6-1,TRBJ1-2,NA,13
CASSRGTSGGLNDVSSYNEQFF,TGTGCCAGCTCACGCGGGACTAGCGGGGGACTCAACGATGTAAGCTCCTACAATGAGCAGTTCTTC,TRBD2,TRBV18,TRBJ2-1,NA,22
CASSFAGTLYNEQFF,TGCGCCAGCAGCTTTGCCGGGACATTATACAATGAGCAGTTCTTC,NA,TRBV5-1,TRBJ2-1,NA,15
CASSFAGTQTYNEQFF,TGTGCCAGCAGCTTCGCCGGGACACAGACCTACAATGAGCAGTTCTTC,NA,TRBV7-3,TRBJ2-1,NA,16
CSATGVGNEQFF,TGCAGCGCTACAGGGGTAGGCAATGAGCAGTTCTTC,TRBD1,TRBV29-1,TRBJ2-1,once,12
CASRSGTGRYGYTF,TGTGCCAGCAGGTCCGGGACAGGGAGATATGGCTACACCTTC,TRBD1,TRBV28,TRBJ1-2,NA,14
CASLLAGEADTQYF,TGTGCCAGCCTACTAGCGGGGGAGGCAGATACGCAGTATTTT,TRBD2,TRBV7-9,TRBJ2-3,NA,14
CASSYTPGHRSGNTIYF,TGTGCCAGCAGTTACACACCGGGACATCGCTCTGGAAACACCATATATTTT,NA,TRBV28,TRBJ1-3,NA,17
CASSPTTPTGPETQYF,TGTGCCAGCAGCCCTACGACCCCGACAGGGCCAGAGACCCAGTACTTC,TRBD1,TRBV7-9,TRBJ2-5,NA,16
CASSGTAEYQETQYF,TGTGCCAGCAGCGGGACAGCCGAATACCAAGAGACCCAGTACTTC,TRBD1,TRBV6-2/TRBV6-3,TRBJ2-5,NA,15
CASSTRGNNEKLFF,TGTGCCAGCAGCACCAGGGGTAATAATGAAAAACTGTTTTTT,NA,TRBV7-2,TRBJ1-4,NA,14
CSVATDRGGAEAFF,TGCAGCGTCGCTACGGACAGGGGAGGGGCTGAAGCTTTCTTT,TRBD1,TRBV29-1,TRBJ1-1,NA,14
CASSYSFGGAFDEQFF,TGTGCCAGCAGTTACTCGTTCGGGGGGGCCTTCGATGAGCAGTTCTTC,TRBD2,TRBV6-5,TRBJ2-1,NA,16
CASSQQELATQYF,TGTGCCAGCAGCCAACAGGAACTCGCTACGCAGTATTTT,NA,TRBV3-1/TRBV3-2,TRBJ2-3,NA,13
CASSQVWNTEAFF,TGTGCCAGCAGCCAGGTCTGGAACACTGAAGCTTTCTTT,NA,TRBV9,TRBJ1-1,NA,13
CASSVRGRGPQETQYF,TGTGCCAGCAGCGTCCGGGGCAGGGGGCCACAAGAGACCCAGTACTTC,TRBD1,TRBV11-1,TRBJ2-5,NA,16
CASTLDRTNSPLHF,TGTGCCAGCACTTTAGACAGGACTAATTCACCCCTCCACTTT,NA,TRBV5-4,TRBJ1-6,few,14
CASSPVAGGEGEQFF,TGTGCCAGCAGCCCCGTAGCGGGGGGGGAGGGTGAGCAGTTCTTC,TRBD2,TRBV3-1/TRBV3-2,TRBJ2-1,NA,15
CASSPRALAGGTDTQYF,TGTGCCAGCAGCCCCCGGGCCCTAGCGGGGGGGACAGATACGCAGTATTTT,TRBD2,TRBV9,TRBJ2-3,NA,17
CATSDGGRGGLEEQFF,TGTGCCACCAGTGACGGAGGGCGGGGGGGCTTAGAAGAGCAGTTCTTC,TRBD2,TRBV24-1,TRBJ2-1,NA,16
CASSPGQGLIINNEQFF,TGCGCCAGCAGCCCGGGACAGGGCCTTATAATAAACAATGAGCAGTTCTTC,TRBD1,TRBV5-1,TRBJ2-1,NA,17
CASSPDRVEQPQHF,TGTGCCAGCAGCCCGGACAGGGTTGAACAGCCCCAGCATTTT,TRBD1,TRBV6-2/TRBV6-3,TRBJ1-5,NA,14
CASHPAPGQDATIRAQYF,TGTGCCAGTCACCCAGCCCCTGGACAGGATGCTACCATACGGGCGCAGTATTTT,TRBD1,TRBV19,TRBJ2-3,NA,18
CASSLGTSGTDTQYF,TGTGCCAGCAGCTTAGGGACTAGCGGCACAGATACGCAGTATTTT,TRBD2,TRBV7-6,TRBJ2-3,NA,15
CASSFRTDEQFF,TGTGCCAGCAGTTTCCGGACAGATGAGCAGTTCTTC,NA,TRBV28,TRBJ2-1,NA,12
CASSPGREYYEQYF,TGCGCCAGCAGCCCCGGGCGGGAGTACTACGAGCAGTACTTC,TRBD2,TRBV4-1,TRBJ2-7,NA,14
CASSESVQGWTEAFF,TGTGCCAGCAGTGAATCCGTACAGGGATGGACTGAAGCTTTCTTT,NA,TRBV2,TRBJ1-1,NA,15